The source of this TCR beta chain is a study of blood T cell repertoires in COVID-19. Background on the study: PBMCs, B-cell-depleted T cells, or T cells were the source of the cDNA or gDNA that made up the material.

Study processing details: For nucleated cells, counts were estimated from reference gene primer amplification. Profiled with immunoSEQ multiplex PCR; TCRdb holds only in-frame clones, not every one. V, J and clone size are those of that table, while D and trimming were read from the DNA. There are 150,000 to 200,000 clones in the sample; around 83% occur only once, and roughly 0.95% lies in the top ten. The sample was peripheral blood. This receptor was taken from a man aged 18 to 35 with acute or convalescent COVID-19.

DNA for the CDR3: TGTGCCAGCAGGAAACTAGAAACCGGGGAGCTGTTTTTT. Its protein is CASRKLETGELFF. The V and J genes are TRBV2 and TRBJ2-2, with D tentatively TRBD2 (5 bases). CDR1 is SNHLY and CDR2 is FYNNEI in the germline V gene. Deletions cut 6 bases from V and 5 bases from J, with 10 bases between. The CDR3 is 13 amino acids.